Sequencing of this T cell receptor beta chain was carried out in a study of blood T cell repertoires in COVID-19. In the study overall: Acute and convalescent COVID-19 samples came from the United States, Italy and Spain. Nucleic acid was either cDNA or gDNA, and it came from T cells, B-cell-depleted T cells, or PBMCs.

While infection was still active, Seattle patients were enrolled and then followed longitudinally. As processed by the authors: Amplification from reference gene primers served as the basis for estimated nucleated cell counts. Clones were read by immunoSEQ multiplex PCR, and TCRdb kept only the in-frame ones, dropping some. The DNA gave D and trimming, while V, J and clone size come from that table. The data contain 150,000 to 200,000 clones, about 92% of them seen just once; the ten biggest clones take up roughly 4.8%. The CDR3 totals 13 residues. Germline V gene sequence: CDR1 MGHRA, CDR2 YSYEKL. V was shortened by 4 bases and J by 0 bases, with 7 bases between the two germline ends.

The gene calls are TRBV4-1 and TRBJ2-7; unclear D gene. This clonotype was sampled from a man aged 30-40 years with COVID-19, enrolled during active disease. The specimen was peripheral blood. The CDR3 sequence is CASSLGNSYEQYF. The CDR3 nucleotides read TGCGCCAGCAGCCTGGGCAACTCCTACGAGCAGTACTTC.